A selection of T cell receptor beta chains follows, all from one sample in a study of T cells in Graves' hyperthyroidism and ophthalmopathy. TCRdb processed the multiplex PCR reads anew with MiXCR; each CDR3 protein has one entry. The sample holds around 610,000 distinct CDR3 sequences, 14% to 15% seen once. Sequenced: blood. All receptors come from a woman in her thirties or forties with Graves' ophthalmopathy. Each CDR3 is given with its conserved first and last residue. The order of the fields is J gene, V gene, CDR3 protein.

TRBJ2-2 TRBV6-2/TRBV6-3 CASSFPTSGAANTGELFF
TRBJ1-5 TRBV5-5 CASSLVGQSTQHF
TRBJ2-5 TRBV5-1 CASSLVPGPSGETQYF
TRBJ2-6 TRBV15 CASALRSSGANVLTF
TRBJ2-5 TRBV13 CASSARKGKETQYF
TRBJ1-1 TRBV5-1 CASASPHGQLDTEAFF
TRBJ1-2 TRBV28 CASSFVTRGNYGYTF
TRBJ2-2 TRBV11-1 CASSLAPLGNTGELFF
TRBJ1-1 TRBV29-1 CSVDGGLNTEAFF
TRBJ2-7 TRBV6-1 CASGSAGQGHHEQYF
TRBJ2-5 TRBV12-3/TRBV12-4 CASTEGGETQYF
TRBJ2-7 TRBV6-1 CASSEQGGWYEQYF
TRBJ2-7 TRBV9 CASSVASSGTTYEQYF
TRBJ2-7 TRBV12-3/TRBV12-4 CASSHTSASSYEQYF
TRBJ1-2 TRBV6-5 CASSYKGAGGYTF
TRBJ2-7 TRBV28 CASTGQGPTPIYEQYF
TRBJ2-2 TRBV12-3/TRBV12-4 CASSPDGITGELFF
TRBJ2-7 TRBV6-2/TRBV6-3 CASSLQGVVYEQYF
TRBJ1-2 TRBV4-1 CASSQGVYGYTF
TRBJ2-4 TRBV28 CASSFGRTKLLAKNIQYF
TRBJ2-7 TRBV7-6 CASSLGGLPYEQYF
TRBJ1-5 TRBV19 CASHRMGNQPQHF
TRBJ1-5 TRBV6-1 CASSDLTGSGIGNQPQHF
TRBJ2-7 TRBV12-5 CASGLGLLPHF
TRBJ2-2 TRBV11-3 CASSYQGADTGELFF
TRBJ2-3 TRBV2 CASSGFGGITDTQYF
TRBJ2-5 TRBV10-3 CAISESGTGVQETQYF
TRBJ1-5 TRBV2 CASSGQFNQPQHF
TRBJ1-2 TRBV4-1 CASSQEIQEDVDGYTF
TRBJ1-3 TRBV12-3/TRBV12-4 CASSRAARGNTIYF
TRBJ1-1 TRBV2 CASSEGQPMNTEAFF
TRBJ1-2 TRBV20-1 CSADLTGNYGYTF
TRBJ1-5 TRBV19 CASSMSGRAQPQHF
TRBJ1-5 TRBV20-1 CSARAGAGNQPQHF
TRBJ1-2 TRBV28 CASTTGGGQGAHYGYTF
TRBJ2-5 TRBV25-1 CASSPPQGREDQETQYF
TRBJ2-3 TRBV4-2 CASSEGTSGRADTQYF
TRBJ1-1 TRBV4-1 CASSQEPGTAAFF
TRBJ1-1 TRBV11-2 CASSLVSGTEAFF
TRBJ1-1 TRBV4-1 CASSQVGVNTEAFF
TRBJ2-2 TRBV11-2 CASSTSVGTGKTGELFF
TRBJ1-1 TRBV20-1 CSASPGQGDEAFF
TRBJ1-1 TRBV4-1 CASRKGDVMNTEAFF
TRBJ2-3 TRBV28 CASSLLAGDTDTQYF
TRBJ1-5 TRBV6-5 CASSYSRNGQPQHF
TRBJ2-5 TRBV20-1 CSAALLETQYF
TRBJ2-5 TRBV27 CASSSFLMGNAETQYF
TRBJ1-1 TRBV12-3/TRBV12-4 CASSLTGGATEAFF
TRBJ2-7 TRBV20-1 CSATISGPEQYF
TRBJ2-7 TRBV25-1 CASSEFQGGEQYF
TRBJ1-2 TRBV6-4 CASSSPGTGNGYTF
TRBJ2-1 TRBV12-3/TRBV12-4 CASSQGYEQFF
TRBJ2-7 TRBV11-2 CASSLSPVAKGSYEQYF